Listed below are T cell receptor beta chains from one sample, sequenced in a study of cytomegalovirus exposure and HLA in healthy donors. Assay: immunoSEQ multiplex PCR; the TCRdb copy retains only in-frame clones and omits some. The sample shows about 190,000 clones, 77% of them seen only once. Specimen: PBMCs. The receptors derive from a woman aged 25 to 39 in good health and CMV-seropositive. The CDR3 runs from the conserved cysteine through the conserved F or W. D genes are given only for firm matches. Where a row states a size, it is once, few, many or the class of an expanded clone; other rows omit it.

J: TRBJ1-1
size: few
D: NA
V: TRBV7-2
CDR3: CASSSQGLHTEAFF
DNA: TGTGCCAGCAGCTCCCAGGGGCTGCACACTGAAGCTTTCTTT

J: TRBJ2-5
size: NA
D: NA
V: TRBV2
CDR3: CASTLQETQYF
DNA: TGTGCCAGCACTTTACAAGAGACCCAGTACTTC

J: TRBJ1-1
size: NA
D: NA
V: TRBV27
CDR3: CASSAWGERKAFF
DNA: TGTGCCAGCAGTGCTTGGGGAGAGAGGAAAGCTTTCTTT

J: TRBJ2-2
size: NA
D: NA
V: TRBV7-2
CDR3: CASSQRSGPNTGELFF
DNA: TGTGCCAGCAGTCAAAGGAGCGGCCCGAACACCGGGGAGCTGTTTTTT

J: TRBJ1-1
size: NA
D: NA
V: TRBV19
CDR3: CASSITGLINTEAFF
DNA: TGTGCCAGTAGTATAACCGGACTGATTAACACTGAAGCTTTCTTT

J: TRBJ2-7
size: once
D: NA
V: TRBV27
CDR3: CASSFSGGNPYEQYF
DNA: TGTGCCAGCAGTTTTTCTGGCGGAAACCCCTACGAGCAGTACTTC

J: TRBJ1-2
size: NA
D: TRBD1
V: TRBV5-4
CDR3: CASSSDRAVYGYTF
DNA: TGTGCCAGCAGCTCGGACAGGGCCGTCTATGGCTACACCTTC

J: TRBJ2-7
size: once
D: NA
V: TRBV6-1
CDR3: CASTPGDLSYEQYF
DNA: TGTGCCAGCACCCCTGGGGACTTATCCTACGAGCAGTACTTC

J: TRBJ2-1
size: medium-sized
D: TRBD2
V: TRBV4-3
CDR3: CASSPQGLESNEQFF
DNA: TGCGCCAGCAGCCCCCAGGGACTAGAAAGCAATGAGCAGTTCTTC

J: TRBJ2-7
size: NA
D: NA
V: TRBV9
CDR3: CASSDRTEYEQYF
DNA: TGTGCCAGCAGCGATCGGACAGAATACGAGCAGTACTTC

J: TRBJ1-2
size: NA
D: NA
V: TRBV28
CDR3: CASSLRLDYGYTF
DNA: TGTGCCAGCAGTTTACGGTTGGACTATGGCTACACCTTC

J: TRBJ1-1
size: once
D: NA
V: TRBV5-1
CDR3: CASSLGTGGNTEAFF
DNA: TGCGCCAGCAGCTTGGGCACGGGAGGTAACACTGAAGCTTTCTTT

J: TRBJ2-5
size: NA
D: NA
V: TRBV5-6
CDR3: CASSLARWQGKGTQYF
DNA: TGTGCCAGCAGCTTGGCCCGCTGGCAGGGGAAGGGGACCCAGTACTTC

J: TRBJ2-1
size: NA
D: TRBD2
V: TRBV27
CDR3: CASSATSGRAPFYNEQFF
DNA: TGTGCCAGCAGTGCTACTAGCGGGAGGGCCCCCTTTTACAATGAGCAGTTCTTC

J: TRBJ1-1
size: NA
D: TRBD1
V: TRBV7-9
CDR3: CASNLGQGHRAFF
DNA: TGTGCCAGCAACTTGGGACAGGGGCATCGGGCTTTCTTT

J: TRBJ1-2
size: NA
D: NA
V: TRBV2
CDR3: CASSERRGSYGYTF
DNA: TGTGCCAGCAGTGAAAGAAGGGGAAGCTATGGCTACACCTTC

J: TRBJ2-7
size: NA
D: TRBD1
V: TRBV29-1
CDR3: CSVSGQRSYEQYF
DNA: TGCAGCGTTTCGGGACAGAGATCCTACGAGCAGTACTTC

J: TRBJ2-5
size: NA
D: TRBD2
V: TRBV18
CDR3: CASSSLAGVQETQYF
DNA: TGTGCCAGCTCGTCGCTAGCGGGCGTCCAAGAGACCCAGTACTTC

J: TRBJ1-5
size: NA
D: NA
V: TRBV2
CDR3: CASSTQSRSNQPQHF
DNA: TGTGCCAGCAGTACCCAGTCCAGGAGCAATCAGCCCCAGCATTTT

J: TRBJ1-1
size: few
D: TRBD1
V: TRBV6-1
CDR3: CASSEQGENTEAFF
DNA: TGTGCCAGCAGTGAGCAGGGGGAGAACACTGAAGCTTTCTTT

J: TRBJ1-5
size: few
D: NA
V: TRBV28
CDR3: CASSPLGKGEHQPQHF
DNA: TGTGCCAGCAGCCCGCTCGGTAAGGGAGAGCATCAGCCCCAGCATTTT

J: TRBJ1-3
size: NA
D: NA
V: TRBV6-5
CDR3: CASSYSLVGSGNTIYF
DNA: TGTGCCAGCAGTTACTCTTTGGTTGGTAGCGGAAACACCATATATTTT

J: TRBJ2-7
size: NA
D: TRBD1
V: TRBV25-1
CDR3: CAREPGQGVTYEQYF
DNA: TGTGCCAGGGAACCGGGACAGGGGGTGACCTACGAGCAGTACTTC

J: TRBJ1-5
size: NA
D: NA
V: TRBV4-3
CDR3: CASSQDSGVGQPQHF
DNA: TGCGCCAGCAGCCAAGATTCAGGGGTAGGGCAGCCCCAGCATTTT